Listed below are T cell receptor beta chains from one sample, sequenced in a study of cytomegalovirus exposure and HLA in healthy donors. Assay: immunoSEQ multiplex PCR; the TCRdb copy retains only in-frame clones and omits some. The sample has around 60,000 clones, 75% seen once; the top ten hold around 21%. The sample consisted of PBMCs. The receptors stem from a woman between 40 and 55 years old in good health and CMV-seropositive. Each CDR3 is given with its conserved first and last residue.

v_gene	j_gene	CDR3aa
TRBV18	TRBJ1-6	CASSTGDDSPLHF
TRBV5-1	TRBJ2-4	CASSSTGGENIQYF
TRBV5-1	TRBJ2-1	CASSLDGYNEQFF
TRBV30	TRBJ1-1	CAFLPAGEWGDTEAFF
TRBV9	TRBJ1-2	CASSVGTAYGYTF
TRBV30	TRBJ1-5	CAWSAGQGNQPQHF
TRBV4-1	TRBJ2-7	CASSQAMGFSYEQYF
TRBV7-2	TRBJ2-7	CASSTSSLGGYEQYF
TRBV2	TRBJ1-1	CASSVDRGRAWAFF
TRBV10-3	TRBJ1-2	CAISEGRGLYGYTF
TRBV29-1	TRBJ2-1	CSVEGVSWDEQFF
TRBV11-2	TRBJ2-3	CASSQLFSSTDTQYF
TRBV30	TRBJ1-1	CAWRSRVFTEAFF
TRBV18	TRBJ1-1	CASSPSVNTEAFF
TRBV7-9	TRBJ1-4	CASRQAGSGKEKLFF
TRBV27	TRBJ2-7	CASSLSGGSYEQYF
TRBV5-4	TRBJ1-1	CASSLGEGAGTEAFF
TRBV7-9	TRBJ2-7	CASSFPGQAYEQYF
TRBV14	TRBJ1-2	CASSRDYDLGYTF
TRBV5-4	TRBJ1-2	CASSLPGIGPSYTF
TRBV6-5	TRBJ2-3	CASSVAATDTQYF
TRBV30	TRBJ2-3	CAWSLGSSTDTQYF
TRBV29-1	TRBJ1-2	CSVNRDRGRDGYTF
TRBV6-1	TRBJ1-3	CASSDLGVGAKGNTIYF
TRBV5-1	TRBJ1-4	CASSLAGGEKLFF
TRBV7-9	TRBJ1-4	CASSPRDREGGKLFF
TRBV6-1	TRBJ1-5	CASSQGAVGNQPQHF
TRBV5-4	TRBJ2-7	CASSTDSREQYF
TRBV12-5	TRBJ2-2	CASAQPGLSTGELFF
TRBV6-5	TRBJ1-1	CASTGTGLSEAFF
TRBV5-6	TRBJ2-3	CASRTGLDTQYF
TRBV18	TRBJ1-1	CASSPGQGSTEAFF
TRBV30	TRBJ1-1	CAWTGGDTEAFF
TRBV9	TRBJ1-2	CASSPRDRGNYGYTF
TRBV19	TRBJ2-1	CASSRTSGGHNEQFF
TRBV18	TRBJ2-3	CASSPPPWDSLTDTQYF
TRBV30	-	CAWSDRGEDEQYF
TRBV29-1	TRBJ2-1	CSVEGRLAGGAYNEQFF
TRBV2	TRBJ2-2	CASGGDEGSSRELFF
TRBV7-9	TRBJ1-5	CASSLTGEDQPQHF
TRBV6-6	TRBJ2-1	CASSYYRGILGNEQFF
TRBV18	TRBJ1-2	CASSPAEPGDDYGYTF
TRBV18	TRBJ1-1	CASSPTDRGNTEAFF
TRBV6-5	TRBJ2-7	CASSYSRLADNYEQYF
TRBV14	TRBJ1-1	CASSQGQRRVGTEAFF
TRBV6-1	TRBJ1-2	CASSEAPGQGNYGYTF
TRBV5-1	-	CASSYGDSKQYEQYF
TRBV7-9	TRBJ2-3	CASSRGQGITDTQYF
TRBV21-1	TRBJ2-3	CASSSGDFTDTQYF